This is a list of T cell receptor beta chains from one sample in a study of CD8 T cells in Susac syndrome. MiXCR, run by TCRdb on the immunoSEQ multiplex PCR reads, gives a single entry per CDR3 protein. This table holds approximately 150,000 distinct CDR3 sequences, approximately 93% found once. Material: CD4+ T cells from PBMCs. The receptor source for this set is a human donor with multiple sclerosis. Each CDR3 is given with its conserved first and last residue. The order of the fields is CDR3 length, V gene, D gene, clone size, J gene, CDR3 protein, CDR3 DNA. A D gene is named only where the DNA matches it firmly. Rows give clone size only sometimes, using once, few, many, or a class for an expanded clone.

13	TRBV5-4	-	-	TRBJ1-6	CASSLAAARPLHF	TGTGCCAGCAGCTTGGCGGCAGCTCGACCCCTCCACTTT
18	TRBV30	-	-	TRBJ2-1	CAWSVRSAPDFGYNEQFF	TGTGCCTGGAGTGTACGTAGCGCCCCGGACTTTGGCTACAATGAGCAGTTCTTC
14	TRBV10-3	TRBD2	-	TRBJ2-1	CAISDSAGGHEQFF	TGTGCCATCAGTGATTCGGCGGGAGGGCATGAGCAGTTCTTC
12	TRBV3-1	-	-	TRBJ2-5	CASSQDKETQYF	TGTGCCAGCAGCCAAGATAAAGAGACCCAGTACTTC
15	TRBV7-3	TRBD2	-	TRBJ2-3	CASSRQSGLTDTQYF	TGTGCCAGCAGCCGCCAGTCGGGACTAACAGATACGCAGTATTTT
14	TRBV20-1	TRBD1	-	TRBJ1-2	CSAGQGDSSYGYTF	TGCAGTGCGGGACAGGGGGATTCCTCCTATGGCTACACCTTC
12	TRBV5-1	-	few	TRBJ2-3	CASSLEADTQYF	TGCGCCAGCAGCTTGGAAGCAGATACGCAGTATTTT
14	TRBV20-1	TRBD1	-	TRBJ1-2	CSYSPGGLSYGYTF	TGCAGTTATTCACCAGGGGGCCTTTCTTATGGCTACACCTTC
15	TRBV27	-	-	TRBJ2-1	CASREVGSPYNEQFF	TGTGCCAGCAGAGAGGTCGGGAGTCCCTACAATGAGCAGTTCTTC
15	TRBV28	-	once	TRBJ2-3	CASNPVGHYLDTQYF	TGTGCCAGTAACCCTGTGGGACACTATCTAGATACGCAGTATTTT
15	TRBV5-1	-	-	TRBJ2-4	CASSPTGTGSGVQYF	TGCGCCAGCAGCCCGACCGGTACGGGGTCGGGGGTTCAGTACTTC
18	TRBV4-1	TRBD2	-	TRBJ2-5	CASRDIGTSGRAGETQYF	TGCGCCAGCAGGGATATAGGGACTAGCGGGAGGGCCGGGGAGACCCAGTACTTC
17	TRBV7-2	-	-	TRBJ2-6	CASSLARRRSGANVLTF	TGTGCCAGCAGCTTAGCCCGCAGAAGATCTGGGGCCAACGTCCTGACTTTC
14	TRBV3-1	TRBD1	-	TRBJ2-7	CASSLGQDSREQYF	TGTGCCAGCAGCCTGGGACAGGACTCGAGGGAGCAGTACTTC
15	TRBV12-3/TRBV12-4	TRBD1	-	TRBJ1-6	CASSPGTGGGSPLHF	TGTGCCAGCAGCCCTGGGACAGGGGGAGGTTCACCCCTCCACTTT
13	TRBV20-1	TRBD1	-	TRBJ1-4	CSVPGGGDEKLFF	TGCAGTGTACCGGGAGGGGGCGATGAAAAACTGTTTTTT
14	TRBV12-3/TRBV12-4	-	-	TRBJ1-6	CASSRDEGNSPLHF	TGTGCCAGCAGTCGGGACGAGGGTAATTCACCCCTCCACTTT
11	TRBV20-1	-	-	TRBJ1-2	CSAGSWGGYTF	TGCAGTGCTGGGAGTTGGGGTGGCTACACCTTC
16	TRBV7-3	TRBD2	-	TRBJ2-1	CASSLSGAGSYNEQFF	TGTGCCAGCAGCCTTAGCGGGGCGGGATCCTACAATGAGCAGTTCTTC
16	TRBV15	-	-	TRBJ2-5	CATSRDVFTRGETQYF	TGTGCCACCAGCAGAGACGTCTTCACAAGGGGAGAGACCCAGTACTTC
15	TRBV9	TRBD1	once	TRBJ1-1	CASSDRQGVSTEAFF	TGTGCCAGCAGCGACCGACAGGGAGTAAGCACTGAAGCTTTCTTT
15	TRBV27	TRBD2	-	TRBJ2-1	CASSQQRGGRNEQFF	TGTGCCAGCAGTCAACAGCGGGGGGGCCGGAATGAGCAGTTCTTC
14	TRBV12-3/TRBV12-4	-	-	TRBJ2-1	CASSSPSGYNEQFF	TGTGCCAGCAGTTCCCCCAGCGGATACAATGAGCAGTTCTTC
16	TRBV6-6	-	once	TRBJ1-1	CASILQGGSMNTEAFF	TGTGCCAGCATTTTACAAGGGGGATCCATGAACACTGAAGCTTTCTTT
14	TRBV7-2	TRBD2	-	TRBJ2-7	CASSLELAGGQQYF	TGTGCCAGCAGCTTAGAGTTAGCGGGAGGGCAGCAGTACTTC
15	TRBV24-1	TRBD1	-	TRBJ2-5	CATSDPTGGLGTQYF	TGTGCCACCAGTGACCCGACAGGGGGTTTGGGCACCCAGTACTTC
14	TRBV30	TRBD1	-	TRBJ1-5	CAWSVLQGEQPQHF	TGTGCCTGGAGTGTCTTACAGGGGGAGCAGCCCCAGCATTTT
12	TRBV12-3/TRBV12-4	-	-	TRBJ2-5	CASSPYRETQYF	TGTGCCAGCAGTCCCTATCGGGAGACCCAGTACTTC
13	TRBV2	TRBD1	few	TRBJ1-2	CASSGDRGYGYTF	TGTGCCAGCAGTGGGGACAGGGGTTATGGCTACACCTTC
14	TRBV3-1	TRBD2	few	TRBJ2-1	CASSQEPREGEQFF	TGTGCCAGCAGCCAAGAACCCCGGGAGGGTGAGCAGTTCTTC
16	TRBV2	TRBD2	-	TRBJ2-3	CASSEAPTGGRDTQYF	TGTGCCAGCAGTGAAGCGCCAACGGGAGGGAGAGATACGCAGTATTTT
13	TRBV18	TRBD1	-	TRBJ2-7	CASSPGQGSEQYF	TGTGCCAGCTCACCCGGACAGGGAAGCGAGCAGTACTTC
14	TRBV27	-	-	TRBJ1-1	CASSFDRTGTEAFF	TGTGCCAGCAGTTTCGATCGTACGGGAACTGAAGCTTTCTTT
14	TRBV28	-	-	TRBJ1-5	CASSQGQINQPQHF	TGTGCCAGCAGCCAAGGACAGATCAATCAGCCCCAGCATTTT
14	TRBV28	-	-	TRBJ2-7	CASSLPGVTYEQYF	TGTGCCAGCAGTTTACCAGGGGTCACCTACGAGCAGTACTTC
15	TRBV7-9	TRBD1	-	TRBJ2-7	CASSLVGQGIPEQYF	TGTGCCAGCAGCTTAGTGGGACAGGGAATTCCCGAGCAGTACTTC
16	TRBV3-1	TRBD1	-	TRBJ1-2	CASSQVGDRGNYGYTF	TGTGCCAGCAGCCAAGTAGGGGACAGGGGGAACTATGGCTACACCTTC
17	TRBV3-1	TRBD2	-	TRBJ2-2	CASSQEVWAGDTGELFF	TGTGCCAGCAGCCAAGAGGTTTGGGCGGGGGACACCGGGGAGCTGTTTTTT
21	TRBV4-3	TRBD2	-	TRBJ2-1	CASSQRWVGTSAKRSGNEQFF	TGCGCCAGCAGCCAACGGTGGGTCGGGACTAGCGCAAAACGATCGGGGAATGAGCAGTTCTTC
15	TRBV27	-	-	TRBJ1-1	CASSLLGRLNTEAFF	TGTGCCAGCAGTTTATTAGGACGGTTGAACACTGAAGCTTTCTTT
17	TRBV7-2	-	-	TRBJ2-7	CASRRSVGSLSSYEQYF	TGTGCCAGCAGACGGTCGGTGGGCTCCCTTAGCTCCTACGAGCAGTACTTC
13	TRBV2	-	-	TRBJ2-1	CASRRLGNNEQFF	TGTGCCAGCCGGAGACTAGGAAACAATGAGCAGTTCTTC
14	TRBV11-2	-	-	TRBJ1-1	CASSPHTMNTEAFF	TGTGCCAGCAGCCCTCACACAATGAACACTGAAGCTTTCTTT
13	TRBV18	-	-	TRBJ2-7	CASSPRSDYEQYF	TGTGCCAGCTCACCACGGTCTGATTACGAGCAGTACTTC
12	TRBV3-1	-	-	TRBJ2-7	CASSQADYEQYF	TGTGCCAGCAGCCAGGCAGATTACGAGCAGTACTTC
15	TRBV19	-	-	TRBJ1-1	CASSGTQGGDTEAFF	TGTGCCAGTAGTGGAACCCAGGGCGGGGACACTGAAGCTTTCTTT
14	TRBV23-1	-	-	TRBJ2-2	CASSQSTVTGELFF	TGCGCCAGCAGTCAATCGACCGTTACCGGGGAGCTGTTTTTT
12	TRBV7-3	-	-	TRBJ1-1	CASSESYTEAFF	TGTGCCAGCAGCGAGTCTTACACTGAAGCTTTCTTT
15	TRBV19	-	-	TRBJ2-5	CASSISGWVTETQYF	TGTGCCAGTAGTATTTCAGGGTGGGTCACGGAGACCCAGTACTTC
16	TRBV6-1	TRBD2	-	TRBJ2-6	CASKRGRAIGANVLTF	TGTGCCAGCAAACGCGGGAGGGCCATCGGGGCCAACGTCCTGACTTTC
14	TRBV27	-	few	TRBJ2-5	CASSLGVGEETQYF	TGTGCCAGCAGTTTGGGTGTGGGTGAAGAGACCCAGTACTTC
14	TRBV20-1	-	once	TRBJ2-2	CSATGTMNTGELFF	TGCAGTGCTACCGGAACTATGAACACCGGGGAGCTGTTTTTT
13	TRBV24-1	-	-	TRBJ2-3	CATRQANTDTQYF	TGTGCCACCAGACAGGCCAACACAGATACGCAGTATTTT
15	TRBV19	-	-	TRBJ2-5	CASSFWGESAETQYF	TGTGCCAGTAGCTTCTGGGGGGAGTCGGCGGAGACCCAGTACTTC